The sequence of this T cell receptor beta chain was determined in a study of blood T cell repertoires in COVID-19. About the study: Samples representing acute and convalescent COVID-19 were sourced from the United States, Italy and Spain.

Original handling: Reference gene primer amplification yielded estimated nucleated cell counts. Profiling relied on immunoSEQ multiplex PCR, and the TCRdb table lists in-frame clones only, not all of them. V, J and clone size derive from that table, while D and trimming were established from the DNA sequence. The table shows 50,000 to 70,000 clones, with 65% to 85% occurring only once. The germline CDR1 and CDR2 sequences are MNHEY and SMNVEV (reference sequence). This CDR3 comprises 13 residues. Trimming pared 1 base from V and 7 bases from J, leaving 10 bases between. The V call is TRBV27, the J call TRBJ1-2; D is ambiguous. Sequenced: peripheral blood. The receptor was isolated from a man aged 60-69 years with acute or convalescent COVID-19. The CDR3 bases are TGTGCCAGCAGTTTATTGGCAGGCTCTGGCTACACCTTC. It codes for CASSLLAGSGYTF.